This T cell receptor (beta chain) was profiled in a study of Graves' ophthalmopathy and Graves' hyperthyroidism. Other autoimmune diseases, uncontrolled infections, pregnancy or lactation led to the exclusion of patients. Clinicians diagnosed using symptoms, serum thyroxine, TRAb, thyroid ultrasound and orbital computed tomography. It was from 10 ml of fresh peripheral blood that the PBMCs came. The table lists this clonotype with many counts. Antigen: not known. Amplification from RNA transcripts yielded the TCR beta CDR3 regions. First-round RT-PCR with HTBI primers preceded a second-round multiplex PCR. TCRdb re-called the multiplex PCR reads through MiXCR, storing one row per CDR3 protein. The sample carries nearly 400,000 distinct CDR3 sequences, approximately 16% recorded once. Regarding the study as a whole: Classification of ophthalmopathy versus stable hyperthyroidism by a 13-signature model yielded around 90% sensitivity and around 80% specificity.

This CDR3 region has 15 residues. Germline V gives CDR1 SGHTA, CDR2 FQGTGA. V lost 4 bases to trimming and J lost 0 bases, with 12 bases between them. Sequenced input: peripheral blood. The rearrangement links TRBV7-3 to TRBJ1-1; D not certain. The source of this sequence is a woman aged 18-35 years with Graves' ophthalmopathy. CDR3 region: CASSSPTAMNTEAFF. CDR3 nucleotide sequence: TGTGCCAGCAGCTCCCCGACCGCCATGAACACTGAAGCTTTCTTT.